This T cell receptor (beta chain) was observed in a study of PD-1 blockade in mismatch repair-deficient tumors. Profiling relied on immunoSEQ multiplex PCR, and the TCRdb table lists in-frame clones only, not all of them. The sample has approximately 22,000 clones; just under 85% are singletons. This clone was observed a few times. The antigen is unknown. CDR1 and CDR2 (germline): SGHNT, YYREEE (reference sequence). Trimming cost V 0 bases and J 5 bases; bases outside gene matches: 6. The CDR3 totals 17 residues. Mismatch repair deficiency was confirmed in all patients, by PCR or immunohistochemistry. Study observations and caveats: Tumor-resident clones, often absent from pretreatment blood, expanded after pembrolizumab and then contracted.

Specimen: peripheral blood, collected 2 weeks after starting pembrolizumab. The source of this sequence is an adult with mismatch repair-deficient cancer. The rearrangement links TRBV5-4 to TRBJ2-2, with 11 bases that match TRBD2. The CDR3 DNA follows: TGTGCCAGCAGCTTGGGGCTAGCGGGAGGCAGTACCGGGGAGCTGTTTTTT. It yields the protein CASSLGLAGGSTGELFF.